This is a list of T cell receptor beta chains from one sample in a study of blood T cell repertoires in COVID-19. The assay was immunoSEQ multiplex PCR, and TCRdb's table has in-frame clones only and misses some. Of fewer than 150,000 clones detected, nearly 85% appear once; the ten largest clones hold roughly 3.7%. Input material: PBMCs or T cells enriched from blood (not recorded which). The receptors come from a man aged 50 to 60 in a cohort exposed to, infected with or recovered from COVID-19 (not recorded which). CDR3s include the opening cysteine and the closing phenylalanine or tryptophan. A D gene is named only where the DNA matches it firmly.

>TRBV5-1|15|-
CASSLSPGPQETQYF
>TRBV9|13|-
CASSFAVNTEAFF
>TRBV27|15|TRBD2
CASSLSIGTSYEQYF
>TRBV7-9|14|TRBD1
CASSLQGGNEKLFF
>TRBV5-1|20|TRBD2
CASSLSPLGLAGTSYNEQFF
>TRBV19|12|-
CASSGDTHEAFF
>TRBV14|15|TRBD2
CASSHSAGGGNEQFF
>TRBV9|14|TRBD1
CASSVKTGSTEAFF
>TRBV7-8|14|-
CASSLAAFTDTQYF
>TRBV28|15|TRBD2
CASRPSGRAAYEQYF
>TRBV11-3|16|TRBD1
CASSPSPGQGRYEQYF
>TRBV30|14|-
CAWSVGSRGTEAFF
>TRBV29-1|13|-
CSVVINSNQPQHF
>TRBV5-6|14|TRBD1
CASSLNRGNSPLHF
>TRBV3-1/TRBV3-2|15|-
CASSQDLRGQETQYF
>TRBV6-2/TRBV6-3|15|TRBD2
CASSPFSGAYNEQFF
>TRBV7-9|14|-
CASSTGLITDTQYF
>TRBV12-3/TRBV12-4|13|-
CASSPVGGYEQYF
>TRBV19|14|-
CASSITPQRDEQFF
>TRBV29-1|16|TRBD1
CSVVPGQIIMNTEAFF